The next 5 T cell receptor beta chains were all read from a single sample in a study of T cell responses to AZD1222 COVID-19 vaccine. Measured with immunoSEQ multiplex PCR; TCRdb has only the in-frame clones, and not every one. The sample consists of fewer than 180,000 clones, roughly nine tenths of them appearing once. The sequenced sample was peripheral blood, obtained 28 days after the second AZD1222 dose. These receptors all stem from an adult who received the AZD1222 COVID-19 vaccine.

This CDR3 is CASSPDPNSYNEQFF. CDR3 DNA sequence: TGCGCCAGCAGTCCGGACCCGAACTCCTACAATGAGCAGTTCTTC. The chain employs TRBV5-1 and TRBJ2-1, with D hard to call. CDR3 size: 15 residues. V was shortened by 5 bases and J by 0 bases, with 12 bases between the two germline ends. CDR1 SGHRS and CDR2 YFSETQ come from the germline V gene.

The V call is TRBV19, the J call TRBJ1-5, with D uncertain. Trimming cost V 0 bases and J 4 bases, with 7 bases left between them. This CDR3 comprises 14 residues. Germline lookup yields CDR1 LNHDA and CDR2 SQIVND (reference sequence). As DNA, the CDR3 is TGTGCCAGTAGTATAGAGCAGCTTAATCAGCCCCAGCATTTT. This codes for CASSIEQLNQPQHF.

The chain joins TRBV30 to TRBJ1-2; D is ambiguous. Germline CDR1 is GTSNPN and CDR2 is SVGIG (reference sequence). CDR3 size: 14 residues. The germline V and J ends were trimmed by 0 bases and 2 bases, with 10 bases remaining between them. The CDR3 is CAWSVPGVNYGYTF. DNA of the CDR3: TGTGCCTGGAGTGTACCCGGGGTAAACTATGGCTACACCTTC. Drawing the rest from reference TRBV30 and TRBJ1-2, the complete variable domain is SQTIHQWPATLVQPVGSPLSLECTVEGTSNPNLYWYRQAAGRGLQLLFYSVGIGQISSEVPQNLSASRPQDRQFILSSKKLLLSDSGFYLCAWSVPGVNYGYTFGSGTRLTVV.

The chain employs TRBV6-5 and TRBJ1-2; weak D call: TRBD1 (5 bases). Germline V CDR1 and CDR2: MNHEY, SVGAGI. V lost 4 bases and J lost 7, with 19 bases in between. The CDR3 has 15 amino acids. The CDR3 region is CASSSGRSGRGGYTF. CDR3 coding DNA: TGTGCCAGCAGTTCTGGCCGCTCGGGGCGCGGTGGCTACACCTTC.

The V call is TRBV7-9, the J call TRBJ2-1, with TRBD2 matching 8 bases. CDR1 is SEHNR and CDR2 is FQNEAQ in the germline V gene (reference sequence). With V trimmed by 3 bases and J by 8 bases, 6 bases remained unmatched. The CDR3 is 14 amino acids. The CDR3 loop reads CASSFSGSRDEQFF. As DNA, the CDR3 is TGTGCCAGCAGCTTCAGCGGGAGTCGGGATGAGCAGTTCTTC.